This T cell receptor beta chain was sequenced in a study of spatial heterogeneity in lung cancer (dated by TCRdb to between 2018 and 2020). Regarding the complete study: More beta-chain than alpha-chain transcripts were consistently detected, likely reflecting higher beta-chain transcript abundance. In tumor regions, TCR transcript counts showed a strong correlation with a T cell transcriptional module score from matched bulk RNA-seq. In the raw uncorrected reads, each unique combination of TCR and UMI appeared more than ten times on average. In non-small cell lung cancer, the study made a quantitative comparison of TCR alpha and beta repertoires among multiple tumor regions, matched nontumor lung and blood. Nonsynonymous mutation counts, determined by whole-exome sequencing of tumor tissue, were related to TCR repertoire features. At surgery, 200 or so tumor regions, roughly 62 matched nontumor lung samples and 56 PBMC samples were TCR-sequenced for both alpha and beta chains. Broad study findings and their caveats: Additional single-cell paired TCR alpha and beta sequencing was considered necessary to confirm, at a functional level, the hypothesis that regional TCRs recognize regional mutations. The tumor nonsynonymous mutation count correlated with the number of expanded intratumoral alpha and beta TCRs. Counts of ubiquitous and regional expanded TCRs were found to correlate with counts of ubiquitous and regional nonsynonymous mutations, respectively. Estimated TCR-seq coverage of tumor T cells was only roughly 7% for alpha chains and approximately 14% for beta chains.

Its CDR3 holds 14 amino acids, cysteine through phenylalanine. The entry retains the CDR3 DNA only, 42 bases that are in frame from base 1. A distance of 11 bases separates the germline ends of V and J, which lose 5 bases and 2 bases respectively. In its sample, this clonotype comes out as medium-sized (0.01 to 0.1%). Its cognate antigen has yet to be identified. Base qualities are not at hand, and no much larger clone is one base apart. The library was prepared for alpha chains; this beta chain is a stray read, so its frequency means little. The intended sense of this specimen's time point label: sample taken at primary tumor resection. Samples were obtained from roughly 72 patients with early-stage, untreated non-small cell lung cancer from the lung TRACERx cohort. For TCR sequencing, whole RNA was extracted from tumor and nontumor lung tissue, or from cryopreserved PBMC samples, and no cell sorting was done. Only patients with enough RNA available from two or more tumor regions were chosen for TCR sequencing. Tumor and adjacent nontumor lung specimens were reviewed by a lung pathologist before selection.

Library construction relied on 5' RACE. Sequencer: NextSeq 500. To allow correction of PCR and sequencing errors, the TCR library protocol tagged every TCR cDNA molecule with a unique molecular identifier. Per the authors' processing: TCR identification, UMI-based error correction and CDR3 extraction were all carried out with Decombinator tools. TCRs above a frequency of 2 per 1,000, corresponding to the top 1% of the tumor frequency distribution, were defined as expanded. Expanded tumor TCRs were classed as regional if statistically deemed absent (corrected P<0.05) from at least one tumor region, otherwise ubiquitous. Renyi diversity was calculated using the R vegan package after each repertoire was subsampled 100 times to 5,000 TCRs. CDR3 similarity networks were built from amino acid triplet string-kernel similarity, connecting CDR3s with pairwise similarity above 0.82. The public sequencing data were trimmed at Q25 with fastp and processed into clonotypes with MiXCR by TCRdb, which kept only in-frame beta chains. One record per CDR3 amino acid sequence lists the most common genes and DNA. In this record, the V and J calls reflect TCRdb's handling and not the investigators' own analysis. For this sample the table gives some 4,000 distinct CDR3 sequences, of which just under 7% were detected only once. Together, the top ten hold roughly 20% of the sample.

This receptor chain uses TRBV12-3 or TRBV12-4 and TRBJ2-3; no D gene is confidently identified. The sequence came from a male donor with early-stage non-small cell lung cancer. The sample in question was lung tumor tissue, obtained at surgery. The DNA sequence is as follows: TGTGCCAGCAGTCTAGGGCAGCACACAGATACGCAGTATTTT. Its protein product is CASSLGQHTDTQYF.